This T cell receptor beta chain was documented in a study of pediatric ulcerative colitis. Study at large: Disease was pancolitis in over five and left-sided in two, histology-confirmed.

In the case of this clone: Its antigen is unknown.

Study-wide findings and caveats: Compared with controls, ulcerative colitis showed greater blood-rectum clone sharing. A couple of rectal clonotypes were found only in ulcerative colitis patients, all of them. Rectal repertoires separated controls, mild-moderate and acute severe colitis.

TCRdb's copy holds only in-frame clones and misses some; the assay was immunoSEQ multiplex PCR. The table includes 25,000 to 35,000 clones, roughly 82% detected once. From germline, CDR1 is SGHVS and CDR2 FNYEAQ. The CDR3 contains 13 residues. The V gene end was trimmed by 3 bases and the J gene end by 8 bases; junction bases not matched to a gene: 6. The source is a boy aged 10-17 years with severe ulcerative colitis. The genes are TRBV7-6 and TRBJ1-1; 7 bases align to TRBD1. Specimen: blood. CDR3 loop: CASSFNPGGEAFF. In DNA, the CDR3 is TGTGCCAGCAGCTTTAACCCAGGGGGGGAAGCTTTCTTT.